This T cell receptor beta chain stems from a study of response to subunit inactivated influenza vaccine. Whole-study findings and limits: Each seasonal influenza vaccination recruits few new T cells, the authors suggested.

This clonotype was seen only a few times. Its specificity is not known. TCRdb used MiXCR to reprocess the RT-PCR reads, holding one entry per CDR3 protein. This sample has about 190,000 distinct CDR3 sequences, with around 15% found just once. This clonotype was obtained from a man between 50 and 59 years old who received an inactivated influenza vaccine. Sequenced here: CD8+ T cells sorted from PBMCs, sampled roughly 5 days after vaccination.

CDR3 region: CASRGITGTGPFYEQYF. The DNA for the CDR3 is TGTGCCAGCAGGGGTATTACCGGGACAGGGCCCTTCTACGAGCAGTACTTC. The rearrangement uses TRBV6-1 and TRBJ2-7; the match to TRBD1 covers 9 bases. J gave up 3 bases and V 6 bases, and 15 bases lay outside the gene matches. The germline gives CDR1 MNHNS, CDR2 SASEGT. There are 17 residues in the CDR3.